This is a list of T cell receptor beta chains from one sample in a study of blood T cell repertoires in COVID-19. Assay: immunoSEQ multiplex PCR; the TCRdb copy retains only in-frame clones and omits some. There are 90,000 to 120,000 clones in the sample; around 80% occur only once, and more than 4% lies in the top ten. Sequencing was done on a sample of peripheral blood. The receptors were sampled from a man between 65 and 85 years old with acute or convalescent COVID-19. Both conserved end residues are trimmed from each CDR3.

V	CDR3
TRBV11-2	ASTKDRGAGELF
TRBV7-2	ASSPSRAQETQY
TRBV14	ASSQLGLAGLQETQY
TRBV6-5	ASSFIGQAQGSPLH
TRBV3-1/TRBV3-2	ASSLEPTGLSTDTQY
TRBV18	ASSPNLWQGTQETQY
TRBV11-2	ASSSQTGWGNTIY
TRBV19	ASSIAATAPYEQY
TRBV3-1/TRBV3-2	ASSQDTGGAFGEQF
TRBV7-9	ASSFAGSYQETQY
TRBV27	ASSLWAGGADTQY
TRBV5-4	ASSLASGGLNEKLF
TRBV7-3	ASSPTGAYGYT